This entry features one TCR beta chain sequence. Its antigen is unidentified. The sample is drawn from a study of T cells after posttransplantation cyclophosphamide. CDR1 MDHEN and CDR2 SYDVKM come from the germline V gene. This CDR3 contains 14 residues. Trimming took 7 bases from V and 2 from J, leaving 14 bases between them. Study-level findings and limits: Tissue-infiltrating T cells from skin or gut overlapped little with blood T cells. Later post-transplant blood repertoires were often dominated by donor CD8+ memory clones.

Libraries were prepared by immunoSEQ multiplex PCR; TCRdb keeps only in-frame clonotypes and omits some of them. Here the sample spans 10,000 or so clones, about 98% being singletons. Cells defined as naive were viable CD3+CD4+ or CD3+CD8+ and CCR7+CD45RA+CD45RO-CD95-CD27+CD28+. The chain is built from TRBV28 and TRBJ1-2; D not resolved. This clonotype was obtained from a woman aged 60-75 years in good health, CMV-negative, and a related stem cell transplant donor. What was sequenced was naive CD4+ T cells sorted from PBMCs. The CDR3 nucleotides are TGTGCCAGCACCCGGAGGGATGGAAACTATGGCTACACCTTC. It is translated as CASTRRDGNYGYTF.